Each of the 23 T cell receptor beta chains below was sequenced from the same sample in a study of blood T cells in healthy people across ages (dated by TCRdb to the mid-2010s). Library prep was done by 5' RACE. Sequencing instrument: Illumina HiSeq 2500. A second roughly 6 to 11 cycle PCR used a sample-barcoded 5' primer and a J-beta primer mix. TCRdb passed the public sequencing reads through fastp at Q25 and MiXCR, retaining productive beta sequences. All rows with the same CDR3 protein become a single entry with the most common DNA and genes. This sample gives over 950,000 distinct CDR3 sequences in total; approximately 50% of them show up just once. The ten largest clones take up 20% to 25% of the sample. Source material: blood. All receptors come from a woman aged 55-69 years in good health.

The chain is built from TRBV20-1 and TRBJ2-1; 8 nucleotides agree with TRBD2. The CDR3 has 12 residues. Germline CDR1 reads DFQATT; CDR2 reads SNEGSKA (reference sequence). Unmatched junction bases numbered 6, after V lost 0 bases and J lost 14 bases. The CDR3 region is CSARDPGTSEFF. CDR3 coding DNA: TGCAGTGCTAGAGATCCCGGGACTAGTGAGTTCTTC.

The rearrangement joins TRBV4-1 to TRBJ1-1, with no clear D. The V end lost 0 bases, the J end lost 6 bases, and 11 bases lay between the germline ends. Germline-derived CDR1 and CDR2 are MGHRA and YSYEKL. CDR3 length: 14 residues. The CDR3 nucleotides are TGCGCCAGCAGCCAAGATATGTGGCAGTCTGAAGCTTTCTTT. Translation gives CASSQDMWQSEAFF.

In its sample, this clonotype was seen many times. V usage is TRBV20-1 and J usage is TRBJ2-4; the match to TRBD1 covers 8 bases. V lost 5 bases to trimming and J lost 2 bases; unmatched junction nucleotides: 5. Per the germline V gene, CDR1 is DFQATT and CDR2 is SNEGSKA (reference sequence). This CDR3 comprises 14 residues. Here the CDR3 reads CSAPNRGTKNIQYF. For the CDR3, the DNA is TGCAGTGCTCCCAACAGGGGGACCAAAAACATTCAGTACTTC.

The CDR3 spells CASSYDDTGELFF. For the CDR3, the DNA is TGTGCCAGCAGTTACGACGACACCGGGGAGCTGTTTTTT. The genes are TRBV6-5 and TRBJ2-2; D remains ambiguous. The CDR3 loop spans 13 amino acids. The V gene lost 2 bases and the J gene lost 3 bases, with 4 bases spanning the gap. Germline values: CDR1 MNHEY, CDR2 SVGAGI.

CDR3 amino acids: CASTPEALSGTDTQYF. In DNA, the CDR3 is TGTGCCAGCACCCCGGAGGCCCTTTCGGGCACAGATACGCAGTATTTT. This rearrangement joins TRBV12-3 or TRBV12-4 to TRBJ2-3; D possibly corresponds to TRBD2 (5 bases). This CDR3 has 16 residues. V was cut by 7 bases and J by 1 base, with 18 bases left in between.

The chain combines TRBV7-3 with TRBJ2-3, with TRBD2 matching 7 bases. V lost 5 bases, J lost 7 bases, and 12 bases stayed unmatched. The CDR3 has 15 amino acids. The germline V gene has CDR1 SGHTA and CDR2 FQGTGA. This CDR3 is CASSATGGSIYTQYF. The CDR3, as DNA: TGTGCCAGCAGCGCCACTGGCGGGAGCATATATACGCAGTATTTT.

V gene TRBV7-2 combines with J gene TRBJ2-5; D is perhaps TRBD1 (7 bases). The germline V gene has CDR1 SGHTA and CDR2 FQGNSA. The CDR3 consists of 14 residues. V was clipped by 0 bases and J by 8 bases, with 13 bases between them. The CDR3 DNA sequence: TGTGCCAGCAGCTTAGCCCAGGGGGGACCCACCCAGTACTTC. Its protein is CASSLAQGGPTQYF.

The chain recombines TRBV20-1 with TRBJ2-1; 13 bases line up with TRBD2. With 6 bases clipped from V and 7 bases from J, the junction kept 9 bases outside the gene matches. Germline lookup yields CDR1 DFQATT and CDR2 SNEGSKA (reference sequence). The CDR3 spans 15 residues. The CDR3 DNA reads as TGCAGTGCCCCGGGACTAGCGGGAACATATAATGAGCAGTTCTTC. The encoded protein is CSAPGLAGTYNEQFF.

This sequence joins TRBV4-2 and TRBJ1-3; D unresolved. The CDR3 is made up of 17 amino acids. Deletions cut 4 bases from V and 4 bases from J, with 20 bases between. The germline gives CDR1 LGHNA, CDR2 YNFKEQ. The CDR3 sequence is CASSPHQKTKAGNTIYF. CDR3 coding DNA: TGTGCCAGCAGCCCGCACCAAAAAACTAAAGCGGGAAACACCATATATTTT.

This clonotype was seen at least ten times. The chain uses TRBV4-3 and TRBJ2-7; D gene uncertain. The V end lost 0 bases, the J end lost 4 bases, and 22 bases lay between the germline ends. This CDR3 spans 18 amino acids. The germline V gene has CDR1 LGHNA and CDR2 YSLEER. CDR3 region: CASSQDLIRARHEYEQYF. CDR3 nucleotides: TGCGCCAGCAGCCAAGACCTTATTCGGGCGAGACACGAATACGAGCAGTACTTC.

This clonotype has a handful of counts. The chain has TRBV29-1 and TRBJ2-7; 11 bases are shared with TRBD2. Per germline, CDR1 SQVTM and CDR2 ANQGSEA. The CDR3 extends over 14 amino acids. The V and J ends lost 7 bases and 6 bases, in that order; junction bases with no gene match: 11. CDR3 residues: CSAILAGVDLEQYF. The CDR3 region has the DNA TGCAGCGCTATACTAGCGGGAGTCGATCTCGAGCAGTACTTC.

The chain employs TRBV12-3 or TRBV12-4 and TRBJ2-7; no firm D call. The V end lost 1 base, the J end lost 5 bases, and 9 bases lay between the germline ends. CDR3 length: 13 residues. This CDR3 reads CASSLGPPDEQYF. As DNA, the CDR3 is TGTGCCAGCAGTTTAGGCCCTCCCGACGAGCAGTACTTC.

The chain carries TRBV27 and TRBJ2-1, with D perhaps TRBD1 (5 bases). Trimming cost V 6 bases and J 2 bases, with 11 bases left between them. The CDR3 loop spans 14 amino acids. Germline lookup yields CDR1 MNHEY and CDR2 SMNVEV (reference sequence). The CDR3 sequence: CASRQGVAYNEQFF. The CDR3 DNA sequence: TGTGCCAGCAGACAAGGGGTGGCCTACAATGAGCAGTTCTTC.

The rearrangement links TRBV2 to TRBJ2-7; 7 positions match TRBD1. CDR3 length: 14 amino acids. Looked up from germline, CDR1 is SNHLY and CDR2 is FYNNEI. Trimming cost V 5 bases and J 3 bases; bases outside gene matches: 7. The CDR3 sequence: CASSLTGVVYEQYF. CDR3 DNA: TGTGCCAGCAGTCTCACAGGGGTAGTCTACGAGCAGTACTTC.

The rearrangement links TRBV7-2 to TRBJ2-7; D uncertain. Trimming took off 4 bases at V and 8 bases at J, with 12 bases between the two ends. Germline lookup yields CDR1 SGHTA and CDR2 FQGNSA. The CDR3 has 12 amino acids. The CDR3 sequence: CASSSSSLKQYF. The CDR3 nucleotides are TGTGCCAGCAGCTCTTCGTCCCTTAAGCAGTACTTC.

The chain links TRBV27 to TRBJ2-7; 8 nucleotides line up with TRBD2. The CDR3 is 15 amino acids. Germline values: CDR1 MNHEY, CDR2 SMNVEV (reference sequence). Unmatched junction bases numbered 11, after V lost 6 bases and J lost 4 bases. The CDR3 loop is CASSLSGGGPYEQYF. In DNA form, the CDR3 reads TGTGCCAGCAGCCTAAGCGGGGGAGGGCCTTACGAGCAGTACTTC.

The chain recombines TRBV10-3 with TRBJ2-7, with TRBD2 matching over 7 bases. CDR3 size: 16 residues. CDR1 is ENHRY and CDR2 is SYGVKD in the germline V gene. J lost 7 bases, V lost 0 bases, and 12 bases had no gene match. Here the CDR3 reads CAISESFGGSREEQYF. CDR3 coding DNA: TGTGCCATCAGTGAGTCGTTTGGCGGGAGCCGCGAGGAGCAGTACTTC.

J is TRBJ1-2 and V is TRBV5-6, with 8 bases that match TRBD1. The CDR3 totals 16 residues. V lost 1 base to trimming and J lost 4 bases; unmatched junction nucleotides: 9. Per the germline V gene, CDR1 is SGHDT and CDR2 is YYEEEE. The CDR3 DNA follows: TGTGCCAGCAGCTTGTCATCCCTAGGACAGGGCTATGGCTACACCTTC. Residues: CASSLSSLGQGYGYTF.

The rearrangement links TRBV20-1 to TRBJ1-5, with a possible D match to TRBD1 (5 bases). Germline V gives CDR1 DFQATT, CDR2 SNEGSKA (reference sequence). With 3 bases removed from V and 3 bases from J, the gap between germline ends came to 12 bases. This CDR3 is 14 amino acids long. CDR3 in DNA: TGCAGTGCTAGGCTTCCAGGGAACAATCAGCCCCAGCATTTT. Translation: CSARLPGNNQPQHF.

The CDR3 sequence: CATSELDILVSNEQFF. The CDR3 nucleotides read TGTGCCACCAGTGAATTAGACATCTTGGTCTCCAATGAGCAGTTCTTC. The chain recombines TRBV24-1 with TRBJ2-1; D is undetermined. The V gene lost 4 bases and the J gene lost 6 bases, with 18 bases spanning the gap. The germline gives CDR1 KGHDR, CDR2 SFDVKD. The CDR3 extends over 16 amino acids.

This clonotype was seen more than once but under ten times. The chain is built from TRBV4-3 and TRBJ1-5, with 8 nucleotides matching TRBD1. Trimming cost V 0 bases and J 9 bases; bases outside gene matches: 4. This CDR3 is 14 amino acids long. Looked up from germline, CDR1 is LGHNA and CDR2 is YSLEER. The CDR3 coding sequence is TGCGCCAGCAGCCAAGACAGGGGGCAACGGCCCCAGCATTTT. This encodes CASSQDRGQRPQHF.

The V gene is TRBV6-6, the J gene TRBJ2-5; 9 bases agree with TRBD1. The junction had 14 bases not matched to a gene; V was cut back by 7 bases and J by 11 bases. The length of the CDR3 is 14 residues. Germline V gene sequence: CDR1 MNHNY, CDR2 SVGAGI (reference sequence). This chain's CDR3 is CASTLGQGSNEQYF. The DNA of the CDR3 is TGTGCCAGCACCTTGGGACAGGGTTCCAATGAGCAGTACTTC.

The chain recombines TRBV6-2 or TRBV6-3 with TRBJ2-5; 7 bases are shared with TRBD2. CDR3 length equals 16 residues. With V trimmed by 0 bases and J by 11 bases, 15 bases remained unmatched. Germline CDR1 MNHEY, CDR2 SVGEGT. The chain's CDR3 is CASSYSLGLGDGEQYF. For the CDR3, the DNA is TGTGCCAGCAGTTACTCGTTAGGACTAGGTGACGGTGAGCAGTACTTC.